The T cell receptor (beta chain) described here comes from a study of cytomegalovirus exposure and HLA in healthy donors. Germline CDR1 and CDR2: SGDLS and YYNGEE. Germline trimming cut 2 bases from V and 3 bases from J; bases unmatched to any gene: 4. This CDR3 has 15 amino acids. The table lists this clone with a few counts. PCR primers comprised 60 Vbeta and 13 Jbeta primers. Clones were sequenced by immunoSEQ multiplex PCR, and TCRdb holds only the in-frame ones, with some missing. The sample includes about 110,000 clones, over 60% of them seen just once. This TCR was recovered from a woman younger than 35 in good health and CMV-seropositive. The chain employs TRBV9 and TRBJ2-3; 9 positions agree with TRBD1. The sequenced material came from PBMCs. The CDR3 region is CASSVGTGWTDTQYF. CDR3 DNA: TGTGCCAGCAGCGTCGGGACAGGGTGGACAGATACGCAGTATTTT. Together with reference TRBV9 and TRBJ2-3, the CDR3 gives the full variable domain: DSGVTQTPKHLITATGQRVTLRCSPRSGDLSVYWYQQSLDQGLQFLIQYYNGEERAKGNILERFSAQQFPDLHSELNLSSLELGDSALYFCASSVGTGWTDTQYFGPGTRLTVL.